This T cell receptor beta chain comes out of a study of blood T cell repertoires in COVID-19 (dated by TCRdb to 2018 to 2021). About the study as a whole: Samples from collaborators originated in the United States, Italy and Spain and spanned both the acute and convalescent phases of COVID-19. The material from the prospective study consisted of cDNA or gDNA derived from T cells, B-cell-depleted T cells, or PBMCs. Subjects who had been exposed to COVID-19, were actively infected with it, or had recovered from it provided the deeply sampled blood TCRbeta repertoires that made up the dataset. A freely available public database, intended as a resource for researchers studying the immune response to SARS-CoV-2, is where the repertoires were released. The samples were drawn from two sources: the first 160 participants of the ongoing ImmuneRACE study, and 1,000 to 1,500 subjects contributed by 6 global collaborators. A de-identified subject ID, COVID-19 status, age in years and sex were almost always included in the sample metadata. HLA class I and class II types, where available, came from metadata supplied by the sample provider rather than from assay-based typing. Overall study results and their limits: The amount of clinical and demographic metadata varied by source and participant and was provided uncurated.

Participants in the prospective study were enrolled through a virtual design, were aged about 18 to 100 years, and lived in approximately 25 United States geographic areas. In the prospective study, participants were assigned to cohorts based on the clinical history participants reported in a screening survey and a study questionnaire. Recovered participants in ImmuneRACE Cohort 3 were defined as having two consecutive negative NP/OP PCR tests, clearance from a healthcare professional, or resolution of symptoms. In the prospective study, whole blood, serum and a nasopharyngeal or oropharyngeal swab were collected from each participant by mobile phlebotomists. Over an approximately 2-month period, participants in the prospective study had the option of providing additional blood draws and questionnaires. Blood samples from the prospective study were shipped frozen or at room temperature prior to DNA extraction.

The CDR3 covers 15 residues, taking in both the cysteine and the phenylalanine. Just CDR3 DNA is preserved here, 45 bases in frame from base 1. V ends up 3 bases short and J 7 bases short, with an unmatched junction base count of 8. From a lookup of the germline V gene (reference sequence), CDR1 and CDR2 are LNHDA and SQIVND. With respect to this clone: This clone's antigen is unknown. Base quality data are lacking; no much larger clone is found one base away.

The immunoSEQ Assay, a bias-controlled multiplex PCR, was used to amplify TCRbeta CDR3 regions from genomic DNA. The published analysis was carried out like this. Nucleated cell counts per sample were estimated from amplification of reference gene primers within the assay. To quantify the absolute abundance of each unique TCRbeta CDR3 rearrangement, sequence reads were collapsed and filtered. For each sample, productive Simpson clonality was calculated as the square root of Simpson's diversity index across productive rearrangements. What TCRdb holds here is the immuneACCESS table cut down to in-frame rearrangements. Part of the clones is not present; checked against another copy, under half of the missing clones reflect an unresolved V gene, and the others are unexplained. V, J and clone size reflect that table, while D and trimming were determined from the DNA. The sample table shows about 190,000 clones, and approximately 84% are seen once. The ten largest clonotypes hold 3% to 3.5% of the sample.

Sequencing was carried out using PBMCs or T cells enriched from blood (not recorded which). The V gene is TRBV19 and the J gene is TRBJ1-5; 8 nucleotides in the junction match TRBD1. The TCR originated in a woman aged 25 to 39 who had recovered from COVID-19. This receptor carries the CDR3 CASSIWDRLVQPQHF. In nucleotide form, the sequence is TGTGCCAGTAGTATTTGGGACAGGCTGGTGCAGCCCCAGCATTTT.